The source of this T cell receptor (beta chain) is a study of CD8+CD57+ T cells in acquired aplastic anemia. Study overall: Sorted CD4+ and CD8+ cells gave an average of about 3 ug of DNA. Study-level findings and limits: Patients and controls shared 25 to 35 CD8+ CDR3 sequences, which appeared highly expressed in patients and within their immunodominant clones.

Genomic DNA, the template, was used for profiling of the TCR beta VDJ and CDR3. TCRdb used MiXCR to reprocess the reads, holding one entry per CDR3 protein. The table records 190,000 or so distinct CDR3 sequences, around half of them present only once. For sequencing, patients were chosen who had shown expansion of CD8+CD57+ cells by flow cytometry. No patient had been given any therapy when blood was sampled. Trimming pared 1 base from V and 0 bases from J, leaving 9 bases between. This CDR3 contains 15 residues. The germline V gene encodes CDR1 SGHTA and CDR2 FQGNSA. This clonotype has a count of ten or more. What it recognizes is unknown.

The chain has TRBV7-2 and TRBJ1-2; D not resolved. The specimen sequenced was sorted CD4+, CD8+, or CD8+CD57+ T cells (not recorded which) from PBMCs. This clonotype was obtained from a human donor with aplastic anemia. DNA of the CDR3: TGTGCCAGCAGCTTAGTGGCCGGGGCTAACTATGGCTACACCTTC. Translated: CASSLVAGANYGYTF.